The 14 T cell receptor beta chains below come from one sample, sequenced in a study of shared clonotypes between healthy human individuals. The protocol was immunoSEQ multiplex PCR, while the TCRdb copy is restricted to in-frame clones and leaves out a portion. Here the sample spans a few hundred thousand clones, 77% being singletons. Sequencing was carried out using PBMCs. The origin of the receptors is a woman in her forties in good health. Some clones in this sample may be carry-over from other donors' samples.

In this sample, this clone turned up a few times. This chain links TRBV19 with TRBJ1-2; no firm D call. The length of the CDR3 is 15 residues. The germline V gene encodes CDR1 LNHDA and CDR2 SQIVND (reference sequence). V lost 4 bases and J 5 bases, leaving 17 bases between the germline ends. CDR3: CASSTDGRVPYGYTF. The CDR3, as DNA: TGTGCCAGTAGTACGGACGGTCGAGTCCCTTATGGCTACACCTTC. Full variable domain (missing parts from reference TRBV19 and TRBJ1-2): DGGITQSPKYLFRKEGQNVTLSCEQNLNHDAMYWYRQDPGQGLRLIYYSQIVNDFQKGDIAEGYSVSREKKESFPLTVTSAQKNPTAFYLCASSTDGRVPYGYTFGSGTRLTVV.

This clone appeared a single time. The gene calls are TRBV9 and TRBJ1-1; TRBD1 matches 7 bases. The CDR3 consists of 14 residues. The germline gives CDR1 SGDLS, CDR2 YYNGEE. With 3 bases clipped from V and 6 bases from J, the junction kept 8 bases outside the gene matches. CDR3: CASSETGRTSEAFF. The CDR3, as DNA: TGTGCCAGCAGCGAGACAGGGAGGACGTCTGAAGCTTTCTTT. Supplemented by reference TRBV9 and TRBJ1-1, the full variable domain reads DSGVTQTPKHLITATGQRVTLRCSPRSGDLSVYWYQQSLDQGLQFLIQYYNGEERAKGNILERFSAQQFPDLHSELNLSSLELGDSALYFCASSETGRTSEAFFGQGTRLTVV.

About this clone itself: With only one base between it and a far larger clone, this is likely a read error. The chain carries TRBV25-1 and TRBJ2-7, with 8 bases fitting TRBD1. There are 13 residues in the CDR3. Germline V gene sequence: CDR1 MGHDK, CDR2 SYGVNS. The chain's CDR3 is CASSDRGRDERYF. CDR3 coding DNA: TGTGCCAGCAGTGACAGGGGGCGAGACGAGCGGTACTTC.

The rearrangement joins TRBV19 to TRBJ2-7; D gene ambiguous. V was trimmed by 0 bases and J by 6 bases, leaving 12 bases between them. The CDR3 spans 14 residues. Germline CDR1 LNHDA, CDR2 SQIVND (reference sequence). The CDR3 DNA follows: TGTGCCAGTAGTATAGATCTCTGGGTCTTCGAGCAGTACTTC. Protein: CASSIDLWVFEQYF.

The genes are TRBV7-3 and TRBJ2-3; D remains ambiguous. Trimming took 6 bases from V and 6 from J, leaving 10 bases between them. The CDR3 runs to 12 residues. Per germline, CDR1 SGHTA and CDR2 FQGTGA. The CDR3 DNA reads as TGTGCCAGCAGTAAAAGGCGGGATACGCAGTATTTT. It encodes CASSKRRDTQYF.

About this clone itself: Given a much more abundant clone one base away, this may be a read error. The CDR3 DNA sequence: TGTGCCAGCGGCTTAACGATGAGACGGCGTACTGTGAACACTGAAGCTTTCTTT. Its translation: CASGLTMRRRTVNTEAFF. The genes are TRBV7-8 and TRBJ1-1; D ambiguous. CDR1 is SGHVS and CDR2 is FQNEAQ in the germline V gene. This CDR3 region has 18 residues.

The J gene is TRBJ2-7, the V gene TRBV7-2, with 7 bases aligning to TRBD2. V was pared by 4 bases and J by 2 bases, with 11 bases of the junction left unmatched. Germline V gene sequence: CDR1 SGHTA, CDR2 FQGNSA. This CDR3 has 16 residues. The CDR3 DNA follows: TGTGCCAGCAGCTCAGATAGCGGGTCTGGGACCTACGAGCAGTACTTC. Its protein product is CASSSDSGSGTYEQYF.

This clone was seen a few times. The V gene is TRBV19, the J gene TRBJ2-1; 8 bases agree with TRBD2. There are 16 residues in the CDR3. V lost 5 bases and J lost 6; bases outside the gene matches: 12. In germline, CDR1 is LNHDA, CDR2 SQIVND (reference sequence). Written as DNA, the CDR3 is TGTGCCAGTAGTCCGTGGCGGGAGGACTGGGGCAATGAGCAGTTCTTC. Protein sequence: CASSPWREDWGNEQFF.

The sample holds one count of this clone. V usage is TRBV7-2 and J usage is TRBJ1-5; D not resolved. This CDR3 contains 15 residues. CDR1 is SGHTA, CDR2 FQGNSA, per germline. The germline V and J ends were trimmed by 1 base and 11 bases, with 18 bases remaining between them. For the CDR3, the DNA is TGTGCCAGCAGCTTAGTACTGGCGGTTTGGCCGGCCCAGCATTTT. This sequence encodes CASSLVLAVWPAQHF. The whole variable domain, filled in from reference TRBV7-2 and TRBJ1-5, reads GAGVSQSPSNKVTEKGKDVELRCDPISGHTALYWYRQSLGQGLEFLIYFQGNSAPDKSGLPSDRFSAERTGGSVSTLTIQRTQQEDSAVYLCASSLVLAVWPAQHFGDGTRLSIL.

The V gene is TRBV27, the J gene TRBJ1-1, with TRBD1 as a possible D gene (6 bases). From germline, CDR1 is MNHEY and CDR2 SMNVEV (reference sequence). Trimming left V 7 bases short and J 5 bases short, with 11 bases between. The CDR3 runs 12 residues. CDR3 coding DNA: TGTGCCAGCAAGGGGGGGAGGACTGAAGCTTTCTTT. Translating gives CASKGGRTEAFF.

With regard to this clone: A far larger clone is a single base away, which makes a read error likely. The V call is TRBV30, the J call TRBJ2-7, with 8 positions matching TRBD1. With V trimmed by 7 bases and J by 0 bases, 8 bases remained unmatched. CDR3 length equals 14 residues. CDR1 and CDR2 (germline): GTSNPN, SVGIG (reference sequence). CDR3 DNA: TGTGCCTCACCCAGGACAGGGATCTCCTACGAGCAGTACTTC. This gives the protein CASPRTGISYEQYF.

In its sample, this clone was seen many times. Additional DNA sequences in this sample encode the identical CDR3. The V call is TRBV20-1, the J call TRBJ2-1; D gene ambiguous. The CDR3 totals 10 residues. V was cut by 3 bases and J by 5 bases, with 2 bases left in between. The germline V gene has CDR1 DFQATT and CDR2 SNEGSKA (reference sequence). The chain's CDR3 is CSARDNEQFF. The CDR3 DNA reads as TGCAGTGCTAGGGACAATGAGCAGTTCTTC.

This CDR3 is CAWGAYEQYF. CDR3 DNA: TGTGCCTGGGGCGCTTACGAGCAGTACTTC. The gene calls are TRBV30 and TRBJ2-7; D gene unclear. The V gene's germline CDR1 is GTSNPN and CDR2 SVGIG (reference sequence). V shed 5 bases and J shed 4 bases, with 6 bases lying between them. This CDR3 contains 10 residues.

CDR3 nucleotides: TGTGCCAGCAATCCAGGCAATACCTACAATGAGCAGTTCTTC. Translating it yields CASNPGNTYNEQFF. V and J are TRBV6-6 and TRBJ2-1; D gene unclear. This CDR3 region has 14 residues. V was clipped by 7 bases and J by 2 bases, with 12 bases between them. Per germline, CDR1 MNHNY and CDR2 SVGAGI (reference sequence).